The clone carrying this T cell receptor beta chain was found a few times. The sample is drawn from a study of blood T cell repertoires in COVID-19. About the study: Samples taken during acute and convalescent COVID-19 were collected in the United States, Italy and Spain.

CDR1 is SGHTA, CDR2 FQGTGA, per germline. The CDR3 has 19 residues. The V gene end was trimmed by 1 base and the J gene end by 7 bases; junction bases not matched to a gene: 17. Using immunoSEQ multiplex PCR, the repertoire was profiled, and TCRdb retains in-frame clones only, with some absent. Counted here are more than 300,000 clones, 87% occurring once; the ten biggest clones make up under 6.5%. The clonotype originates from a woman aged 30 to 39 who had recovered from COVID-19. The sequenced material came from PBMCs or T cells enriched from blood (not recorded which). The chain combines TRBV7-3 with TRBJ2-1; 9 bases align to TRBD2. The CDR3 sequence: CASSLIPSGALKVGNEQFF. The CDR3 DNA reads TGTGCCAGCAGCTTAATTCCTAGCGGGGCCCTCAAGGTTGGGAATGAGCAGTTCTTC.